This TCR beta chain was recorded in a study of OX40 agonist ivuxolimab in advanced cancers. The overall study: The patients received agonistic anti-OX40 (CD134) antibody ivuxolimab. Patients assigned to dose escalation were diagnosed with hepatocellular carcinoma, melanoma, renal cell or head and neck cancer.

The table came from immunoSEQ multiplex PCR; TCRdb's copy has only in-frame clones and leaves some out. The repertoire holds about 100,000 clones, with 75% to 90% as singletons. Sampling times: baseline, cycle 4 day 1, cycle 7 day 1. The TCR comes from an adult with an advanced solid tumor such as melanoma, head and neck, liver or kidney cancer. The material sequenced was CD4+ or CD8+ T cells sorted from blood, taken in a trial of the OX40 agonist ivuxolimab.

The CDR3 is CASSLSPGAPNEKLFF. Written as DNA, the CDR3 is TGCGCCAGCAGCTTGAGTCCCGGGGCCCCTAATGAAAAACTGTTTTTT. The genes are TRBV5-1 and TRBJ1-4, with D possibly TRBD1 on 5 matching bases. The CDR3 loop spans 16 amino acids. The V end was cut by 1 base, the J end by 3 bases, with 13 bases between. The germline CDR1 and CDR2 sequences are SGHRS and YFSETQ.